This T cell receptor (beta chain) derives from a study of CD8 T cells in Susac syndrome. Whole-study findings and limits: An acknowledgment was made by the study that its TCR sequencing and HLA analysis involved relatively few individuals.

Negative isolation yielded the CD8+ and CD4+ T cells, while FACS enriched the TEMRA cells. The RNA input was about 0.5 to 1 ug, and it was reverse transcribed with random hexamers. The method of amplification for TCR beta CDR3 was immunoSEQ multiplex PCR, covering 54 Vbeta and 13 Jbeta. TCRdb reprocessed the immunoSEQ multiplex PCR reads with MiXCR, giving one entry per CDR3 protein. The sample has roughly 150,000 distinct CDR3 sequences, just under 97% seen once. V gave up 5 bases and J gave up 6 bases; unmatched junction bases: 10. The CDR3 runs 13 residues. Germline V gene data show CDR1 as SQVTM and CDR2 as ANQGSEA. This clonotype has more than one count but fewer than ten. Its antigen remains unknown.

This receptor was obtained from a human donor with multiple sclerosis. Material: CD8+ T cells from PBMCs. The chain couples TRBV29-1 to TRBJ2-7, with 7 bases aligning to TRBD1. CDR3 amino acids: CSVLDRENGEQYF. The CDR3 nucleotides read TGCAGCGTTTTAGACAGGGAGAATGGCGAGCAGTACTTC.